This T cell receptor (beta chain) came from a study of blood T cell repertoires in COVID-19. For the study at large: Researchers got acute and convalescent COVID-19 samples from the United States, Italy and Spain. PBMCs, B-cell-depleted T cells, or T cells provided the cDNA or gDNA that made up the material.

Authors' processing steps: From reference gene primer amplification, estimates of nucleated cell counts were derived. Libraries were prepared by immunoSEQ multiplex PCR; TCRdb keeps only in-frame clonotypes and omits some of them. V and J calls and clone size are given by that table; D and trimming were obtained from the DNA. The sample records under 250,000 clones, 80% to 85% being singletons. The sample consisted of peripheral blood. The receptor's source is a woman aged 18 to 35 with acute or convalescent COVID-19.

The CDR3 protein is CAGTGTGNTEAFF. The CDR3, as DNA: TGTGCCGGCACGGGTACAGGGAACACTGAAGCTTTCTTT. The gene calls are TRBV6-5 and TRBJ1-1, with D perhaps TRBD1 (5 bases). Trimming removed 11 bases at V and 1 base at J, with 14 bases between. This CDR3 has 13 amino acids. CDR1 MNHEY and CDR2 SVGAGI come from the germline V gene.